This T cell receptor beta chain was sequenced in a study of cytotoxic CD8 clonotypes in ibrutinib-treated CLL. Study results and caveats: Public clonotypes were uncommon and contracted or stayed stable on treatment. Rising at ibrutinib response, clonality subsequently fell back toward baseline at progression. Clonality was higher at baseline than in age-matched healthy donors and tracked circulating CD8+ T-cell counts.

The protocol was immunoSEQ multiplex PCR, while the TCRdb copy is restricted to in-frame clones and leaves out a portion. The repertoire holds about 120,000 clones, 50% to 65% seen once, with 30% to 45% in the top ten. Worth noting for this clone: The antigen is unknown.

This sequence originates from a human donor with chronic lymphocytic leukemia. This sample comprised PBMCs, obtained after 24 months of ibrutinib treatment.

CDR3 loop: CASSFPLPGVEAFF. The DNA for the CDR3 is TGTGCCAGCAGCTTCCCGCTCCCGGGGGTCGAAGCTTTCTTT. The chain recombines TRBV5-4 with TRBJ1-1, with D tentatively TRBD1 (5 bases). In germline, CDR1 is SGHNT, CDR2 YYREEE (reference sequence). The CDR3 runs to 14 residues. V was cut by 2 bases and J by 8 bases, with 16 bases left in between.